Included here is one T cell receptor (beta chain) sequence, with context. As yet, its antigen is unknown. Each CDR3 protein is one row after TCRdb ran MiXCR on the 5' RACE reads. Found here are some 190,000 distinct CDR3 sequences, less than 20% of them singletons; the top ten hold over 35%. This specimen belongs to a study of identical twins. The CDR3 is made up of 18 amino acids. Trimming stripped 5 bases from V and 2 bases from J, with 22 bases between. Germline V gives CDR1 SGHAT, CDR2 FQDESV (reference sequence). Regarding the study as a whole: It was possible that invariant MAIT and iNKT cells partly confounded the zero-insertion analyses.

This sample also appeared in a second study, on T cells expressing NK-cell markers. That study reports: What remained unclear was the HCMV specificity of expanded NKG2C+ T cell clones.

The specimen was CD8+ T cells sorted from blood. This TCR derives from a woman aged 18-29 years in good health. V gene TRBV11-1 combines with J gene TRBJ2-1; D might be TRBD1 or TRBD2, each matching 5 bases. CDR3 nucleotide sequence: TGTGCCAGCAGCCAACCGTCGGGGCCATCAAGGGCCTACAATGAGCAGTTCTTC. Translating it yields CASSQPSGPSRAYNEQFF.